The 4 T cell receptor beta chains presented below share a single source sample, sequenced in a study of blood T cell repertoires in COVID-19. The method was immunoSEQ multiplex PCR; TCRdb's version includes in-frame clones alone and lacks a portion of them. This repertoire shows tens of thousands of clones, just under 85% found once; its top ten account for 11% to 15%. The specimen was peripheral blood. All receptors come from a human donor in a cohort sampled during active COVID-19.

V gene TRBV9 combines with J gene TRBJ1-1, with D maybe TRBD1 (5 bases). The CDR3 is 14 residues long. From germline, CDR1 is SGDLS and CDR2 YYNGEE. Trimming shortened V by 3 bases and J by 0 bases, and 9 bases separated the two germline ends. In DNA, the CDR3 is TGTGCCAGCAGCGAAGGGGTTATGAACACTGAAGCTTTCTTT. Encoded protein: CASSEGVMNTEAFF.

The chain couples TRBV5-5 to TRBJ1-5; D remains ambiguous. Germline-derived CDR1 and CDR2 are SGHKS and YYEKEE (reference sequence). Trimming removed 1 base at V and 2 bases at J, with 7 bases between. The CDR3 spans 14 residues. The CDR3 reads CASSLLGGNQPQHF. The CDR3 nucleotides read TGTGCCAGCAGCTTGCTGGGAGGCAATCAGCCCCAGCATTTT.

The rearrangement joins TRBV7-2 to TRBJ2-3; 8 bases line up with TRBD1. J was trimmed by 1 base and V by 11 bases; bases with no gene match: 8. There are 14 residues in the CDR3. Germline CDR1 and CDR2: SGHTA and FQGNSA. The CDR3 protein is CASGAGGGTDTQYF. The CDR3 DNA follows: TGTGCCTCGGGGGCAGGGGGCGGCACAGATACGCAGTATTTT.

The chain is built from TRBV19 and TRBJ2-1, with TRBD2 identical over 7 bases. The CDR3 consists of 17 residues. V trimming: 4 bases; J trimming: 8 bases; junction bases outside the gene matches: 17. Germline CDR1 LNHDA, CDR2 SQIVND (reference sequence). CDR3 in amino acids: CASSNTVLAGVGDEQFF. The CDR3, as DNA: TGTGCCAGTAGTAATACAGTCTTGGCGGGAGTTGGCGATGAGCAGTTCTTC.